What follows are 10 T cell receptor beta chains derived from one specimen sequenced in a study of blood T cell repertoires in COVID-19. Repertoires were generated with immunoSEQ multiplex PCR, while TCRdb's copy carries only in-frame clones and drops some. The repertoire holds about 530,000 clones, with about 89% as singletons. What was sequenced was peripheral blood. The origin of the receptors is a woman aged 45-60 years with COVID-19, enrolled during active disease.

V usage is TRBV6-5 and J usage is TRBJ1-4, with unresolved D. Germline CDR1 and CDR2: MNHEY and SVGAGI. Trimming removed 7 bases from V and 7 bases from J, with 19 bases in between. The CDR3 is made up of 15 amino acids. CDR3 DNA: TGTGCCAGCAAAAAAACGTGGGGAGGTAGTGAAAAACTGTTTTTT. As protein: CASKKTWGGSEKLFF.

This rearrangement joins TRBV7-8 to TRBJ2-3, with D perhaps matching TRBD2 (6 bases). Trimming removed 1 base at V and 7 bases at J, with 18 bases between. The CDR3 has 16 amino acids. Germline CDR1 reads SGHVS; CDR2 reads FQNEAQ. The CDR3 DNA follows: TGTGCCAGCAGCTTAGGGTTTCTAGGAGGGGTAAATACGCAGTATTTT. Encoded protein: CASSLGFLGGVNTQYF. Full variable domain (outside the CDR3, taken from reference TRBV7-8 and TRBJ2-3): GAGVSQSPRYKVAKRGQDVALRCDPISGHVSLFWYQQALGQGPEFLTYFQNEAQLDKSGLPSDRFFAERPEGSVSTLKIQRTQQEDSAVYLCASSLGFLGGVNTQYFGPGTRLTVL.

The rearrangement joins TRBV27 to TRBJ2-1; D is perhaps TRBD1 (6 bases). Germline V gene lookup returns CDR1 MNHEY and CDR2 SMNVEV (reference sequence). The CDR3 is 13 amino acids. The ends were cut back, 5 bases at V and 4 bases at J, with 9 bases in the middle. The DNA of the CDR3 is TGTGCCAGCAGTACGGACAGTTACAATGAGCAGTTCTTC. It translates to CASSTDSYNEQFF.

The chain's CDR3 is CASSDPHGAAKNIQYF. The CDR3 bases are TGTGCCAGCAGTGATCCTCATGGGGCGGCCAAAAACATTCAGTACTTC. This chain joins TRBV25-1 and TRBJ2-4; a weak D match, TRBD1 (5 bases). This CDR3 is built from 16 residues. Germline CDR1 and CDR2: MGHDK and SYGVNS. Trimming removed 3 bases at V and 1 base at J, with 13 bases between.

The rearrangement uses TRBV6-5 and TRBJ1-5; a possible D gene is TRBD1 (6 bases). Trimming cost V 7 bases and J 8 bases, with 15 bases left between them. This CDR3 contains 13 residues. CDR1 and CDR2 from the germline V gene are MNHEY and SVGAGI. The CDR3 coding sequence is TGTGCCAGCAACCTATACAGGGATAAGCCCCAGCATTTT. Translating gives CASNLYRDKPQHF.

This chain joins TRBV7-3 and TRBJ1-6, with unresolved D. The CDR3 sequence is 14 residues long. From germline, CDR1 is SGHTA and CDR2 FQGTGA. With 6 bases removed from V and 6 bases from J, the gap between germline ends came to 12 bases. The CDR3 nucleotides read TGTGCCAGCAGTTTGATCCCGGGTAATTCACCCCTCCACTTT. Its translation is CASSLIPGNSPLHF.

V is TRBV5-1 and J is TRBJ2-1; 9 bases fit TRBD1. CDR1 is SGHRS and CDR2 is YFSETQ in the germline V gene. This CDR3 is built from 19 residues. J gave up 8 bases and V 4 bases, and 22 bases lay outside the gene matches. The CDR3 region is CASSLNVPAGTGIVHEQFF. For the CDR3, the DNA is TGCGCCAGCAGCCTTAACGTTCCGGCCGGGACAGGGATCGTGCATGAGCAGTTCTTC.

The chain combines TRBV2 with TRBJ1-1, with TRBD1 identical over 9 bases. V lost 6 bases, J lost 4 bases, and 6 bases stayed unmatched. The CDR3 loop spans 14 amino acids. Germline assignment: CDR1 SNHLY and CDR2 FYNNEI. CDR3 nucleotides: TGTGCCAGCAGATCGGACAGGGGTGGCACTGAAGCTTTCTTT. Protein sequence: CASRSDRGGTEAFF. Together with reference TRBV2 and TRBJ1-1, the CDR3 gives the full variable domain: EPEVTQTPSHQVTQMGQEVILRCVPISNHLYFYWYRQILGQKVEFLVSFYNNEISEKSEIFDDQFSVERPDGSNFTLKIRSTKLEDSAMYFCASRSDRGGTEAFFGQGTRLTVV.

The V gene is TRBV19, the J gene TRBJ2-7; D gene uncertain. The CDR3 has 11 amino acids. In germline, CDR1 is LNHDA, CDR2 SQIVND (reference sequence). The V and J ends lost 4 bases and 3 bases respectively, with 4 bases between them. The CDR3 protein is CASSSSYEQYF. CDR3 bases: TGTGCCAGTAGTAGCAGCTACGAGCAGTACTTC.

The chain employs TRBV27 and TRBJ2-3; 11 positions agree with TRBD1. Per the germline V gene, CDR1 is MNHEY and CDR2 is SMNVEV (reference sequence). The ends lost 6 bases at V and 5 bases at J; junction bases unmatched: 13. This CDR3 region has 17 residues. This chain's CDR3 is CASSLFPGQGGEDTQYF. The CDR3 DNA reads TGTGCCAGCAGCCTATTTCCGGGACAGGGGGGCGAAGATACGCAGTATTTT.